This paragraph covers one T cell receptor beta chain sequence. Its antigen is unknown. It was with a sample-barcoded 5' primer and a J-beta primer mix that a second PCR of roughly 7 to 12 cycles was run. The template-switch adaptor, which had 12 random nucleotides, put a tag on each cDNA molecule. TCRdb reprocessed the 5' RACE reads via MiXCR and lists one record per CDR3 protein. The table shows roughly 1.4 million distinct CDR3 sequences, with approximately 63% occurring only once. The data originate from a study of blood T cells in healthy people across ages. Germline-derived CDR1 and CDR2 are SGHRS and YFSETQ. The CDR3 length is 14 residues. Trimming removed 4 bases at V and 4 bases at J, with 12 bases between. Total RNA, at least 5 micrograms per sample, was extracted from PBMCs. Overall study findings and caveats: The study found TCR beta diversity correlated strongly with naive T cell percentage. CMV status of donors was not determined, possibly confounding expanded clonotype changes.

The TCR comes from a man younger than 35 in good health. The V and J genes are TRBV5-1 and TRBJ2-1; D may be TRBD1 (7 bases). Material for sequencing was blood. CDR3 coding DNA: TGCGCCAGCAGCCCCGCGGGACAGTACAATGAGCAGTTCTTC. Its protein is CASSPAGQYNEQFF. The whole variable domain, filled in from reference TRBV5-1 and TRBJ2-1, reads KAGVTQTPRYLIKTRGQQVTLSCSPISGHRSVSWYQQTPGQGLQFLFEYFSETQRNKGNFPGRFSGRQFSNSRSEMNVSTLELGDSALYLCASSPAGQYNEQFFGPGTRLTVL.